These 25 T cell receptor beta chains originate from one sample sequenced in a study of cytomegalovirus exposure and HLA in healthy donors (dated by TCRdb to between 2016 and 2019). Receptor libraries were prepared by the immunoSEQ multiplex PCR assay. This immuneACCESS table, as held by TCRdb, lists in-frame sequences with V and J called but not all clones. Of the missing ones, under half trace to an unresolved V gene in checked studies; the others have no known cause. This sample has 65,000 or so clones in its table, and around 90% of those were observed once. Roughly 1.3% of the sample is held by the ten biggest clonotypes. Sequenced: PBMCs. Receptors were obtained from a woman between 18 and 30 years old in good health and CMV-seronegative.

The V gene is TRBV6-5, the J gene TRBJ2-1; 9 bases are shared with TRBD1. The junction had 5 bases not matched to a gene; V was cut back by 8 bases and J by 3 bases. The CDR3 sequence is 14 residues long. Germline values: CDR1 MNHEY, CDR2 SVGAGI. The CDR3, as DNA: TGTGCCAGCGGTGGACAGGGGCGCTACAATGAGCAGTTCTTC. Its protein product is CASGGQGRYNEQFF.

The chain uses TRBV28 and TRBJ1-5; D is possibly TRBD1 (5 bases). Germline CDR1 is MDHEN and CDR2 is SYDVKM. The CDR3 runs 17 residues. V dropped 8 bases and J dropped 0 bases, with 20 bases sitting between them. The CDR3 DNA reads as TGTGCCAGCCTCCCGGGCGCAGGGCCAGATAGCAATCAGCCCCAGCATTTT. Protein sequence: CASLPGAGPDSNQPQHF.

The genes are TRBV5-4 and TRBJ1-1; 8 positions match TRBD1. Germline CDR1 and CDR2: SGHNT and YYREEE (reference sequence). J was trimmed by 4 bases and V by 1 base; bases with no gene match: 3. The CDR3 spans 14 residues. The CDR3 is CASSLPTGGTEAFF. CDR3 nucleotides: TGTGCCAGCAGCTTGCCCACAGGGGGCACTGAAGCTTTCTTT. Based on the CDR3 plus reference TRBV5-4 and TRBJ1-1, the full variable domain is ETGVTQSPTHLIKTRGQQVTLRCSSQSGHNTVSWYQQALGQGPQFIFQYYREEENGRGNFPPRFSGLQFPNYSSELNVNALELDDSALYLCASSLPTGGTEAFFGQGTRLTVV.

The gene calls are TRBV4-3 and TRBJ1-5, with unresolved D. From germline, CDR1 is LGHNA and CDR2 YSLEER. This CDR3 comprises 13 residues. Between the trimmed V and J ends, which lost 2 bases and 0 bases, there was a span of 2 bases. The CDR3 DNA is TGCGCCAGCAGCCAATATAGCAATCAGCCCCAGCATTTT. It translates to CASSQYSNQPQHF.

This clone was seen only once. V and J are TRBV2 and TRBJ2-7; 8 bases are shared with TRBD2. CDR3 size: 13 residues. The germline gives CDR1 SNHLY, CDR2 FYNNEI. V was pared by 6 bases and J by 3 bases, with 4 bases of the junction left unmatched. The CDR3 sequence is CASRASGRYEQYF. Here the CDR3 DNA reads TGTGCCAGCAGGGCTAGCGGGCGCTACGAGCAGTACTTC.

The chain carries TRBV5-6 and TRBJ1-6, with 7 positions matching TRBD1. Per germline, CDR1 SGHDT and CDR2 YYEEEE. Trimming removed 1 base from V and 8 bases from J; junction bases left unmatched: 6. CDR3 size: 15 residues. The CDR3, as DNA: TGTGCCAGCAGCTTGACAGGGGTTGTTGATTCACCCCTCCACTTT. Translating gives CASSLTGVVDSPLHF.

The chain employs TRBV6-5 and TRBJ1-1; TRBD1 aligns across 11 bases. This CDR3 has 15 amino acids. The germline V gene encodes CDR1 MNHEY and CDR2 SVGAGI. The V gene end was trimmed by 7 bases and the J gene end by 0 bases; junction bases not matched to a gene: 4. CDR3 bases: TGTGCCAGCACTGGACAGGGGGCAGTGAACACTGAAGCTTTCTTT. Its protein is CASTGQGAVNTEAFF.

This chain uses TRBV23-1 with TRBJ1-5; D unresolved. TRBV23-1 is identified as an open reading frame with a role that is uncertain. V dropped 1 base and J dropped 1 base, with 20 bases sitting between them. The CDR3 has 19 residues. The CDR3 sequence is CASSQLNSPFAESNQPQHF. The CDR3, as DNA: TGCGCCAGCAGTCAATTAAACAGTCCCTTTGCTGAGAGCAATCAGCCCCAGCATTTT.

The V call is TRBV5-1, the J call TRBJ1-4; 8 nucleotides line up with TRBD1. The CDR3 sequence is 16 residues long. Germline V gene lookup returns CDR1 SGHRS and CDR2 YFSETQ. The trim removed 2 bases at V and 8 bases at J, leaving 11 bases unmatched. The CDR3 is CASSFQGAHLTEKLFF. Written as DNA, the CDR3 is TGCGCCAGCAGCTTTCAGGGGGCGCATTTAACGGAAAAACTGTTTTTT.

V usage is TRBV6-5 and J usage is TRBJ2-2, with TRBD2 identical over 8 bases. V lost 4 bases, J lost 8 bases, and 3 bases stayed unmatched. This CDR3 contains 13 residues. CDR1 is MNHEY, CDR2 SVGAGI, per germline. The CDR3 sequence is CASSSGGVGELFF. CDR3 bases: TGTGCCAGCAGTTCGGGGGGGGTGGGGGAGCTGTTTTTT.

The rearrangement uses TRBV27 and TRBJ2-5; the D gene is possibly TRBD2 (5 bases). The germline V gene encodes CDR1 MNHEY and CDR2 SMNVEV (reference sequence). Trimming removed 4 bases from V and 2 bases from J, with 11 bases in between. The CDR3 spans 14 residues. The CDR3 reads CASSSGLEQETQYF. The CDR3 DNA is TGTGCCAGCAGTTCCGGACTGGAACAAGAGACCCAGTACTTC.

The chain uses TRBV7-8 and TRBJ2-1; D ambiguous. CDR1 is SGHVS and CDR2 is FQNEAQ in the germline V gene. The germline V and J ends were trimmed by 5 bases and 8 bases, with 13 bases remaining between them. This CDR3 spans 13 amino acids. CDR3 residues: CASSLRLRDEQFF. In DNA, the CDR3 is TGTGCCAGCAGCCTCAGACTGCGCGATGAGCAGTTCTTC.

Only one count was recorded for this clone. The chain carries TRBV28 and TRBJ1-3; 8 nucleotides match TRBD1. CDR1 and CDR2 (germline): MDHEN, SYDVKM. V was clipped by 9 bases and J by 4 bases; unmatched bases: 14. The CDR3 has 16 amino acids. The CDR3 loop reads CASKLTGTGVGNTIYF. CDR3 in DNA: TGTGCCAGTAAACTTACCGGGACAGGTGTCGGAAACACCATATATTTT.

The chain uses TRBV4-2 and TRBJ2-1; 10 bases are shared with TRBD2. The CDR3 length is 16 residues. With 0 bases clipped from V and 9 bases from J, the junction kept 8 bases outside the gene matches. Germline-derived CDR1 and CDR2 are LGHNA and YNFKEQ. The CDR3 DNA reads TGTGCCAGCAGCCAAGAGGCTAGCGGGAGTCAAGGTGAGCAGTTCTTC. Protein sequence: CASSQEASGSQGEQFF.

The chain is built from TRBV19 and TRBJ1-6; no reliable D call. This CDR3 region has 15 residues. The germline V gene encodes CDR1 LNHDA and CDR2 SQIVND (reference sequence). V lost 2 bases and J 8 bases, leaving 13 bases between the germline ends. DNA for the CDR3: TGTGCCAGTAGTATAAAGGAGGGCCGGGATTCACCCCTCCACTTT. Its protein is CASSIKEGRDSPLHF.

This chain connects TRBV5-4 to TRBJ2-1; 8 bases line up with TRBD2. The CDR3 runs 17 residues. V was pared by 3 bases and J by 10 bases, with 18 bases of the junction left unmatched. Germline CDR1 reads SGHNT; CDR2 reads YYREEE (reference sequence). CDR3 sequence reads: CASSSSPSGLESPEQFF. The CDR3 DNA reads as TGTGCCAGCAGCTCCTCACCGTCGGGACTAGAGTCCCCGGAGCAGTTCTTC.

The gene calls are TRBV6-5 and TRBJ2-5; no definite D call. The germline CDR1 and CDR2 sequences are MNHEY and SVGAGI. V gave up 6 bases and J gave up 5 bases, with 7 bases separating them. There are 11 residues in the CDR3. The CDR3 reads CASSLRETQYF. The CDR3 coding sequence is TGTGCCAGCAGCCTTCGGGAGACCCAGTACTTC.

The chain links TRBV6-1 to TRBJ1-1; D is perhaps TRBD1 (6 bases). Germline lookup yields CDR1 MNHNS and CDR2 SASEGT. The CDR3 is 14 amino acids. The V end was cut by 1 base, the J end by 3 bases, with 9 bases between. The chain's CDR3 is CASSEEGGYTEAFF. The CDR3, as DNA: TGTGCCAGCAGTGAAGAGGGGGGGTACACTGAAGCTTTCTTT.

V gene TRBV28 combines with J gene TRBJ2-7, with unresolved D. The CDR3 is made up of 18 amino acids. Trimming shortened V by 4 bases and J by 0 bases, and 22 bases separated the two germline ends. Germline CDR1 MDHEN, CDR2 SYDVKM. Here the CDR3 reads CASSSTRVGRFPSYEQYF. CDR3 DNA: TGTGCCAGCAGTTCAACGCGTGTGGGCAGGTTCCCCTCCTACGAGCAGTACTTC.

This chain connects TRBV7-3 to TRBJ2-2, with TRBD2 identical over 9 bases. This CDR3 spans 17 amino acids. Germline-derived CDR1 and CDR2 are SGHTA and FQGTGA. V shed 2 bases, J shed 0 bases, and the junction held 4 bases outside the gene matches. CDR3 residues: CASSLFAGGPNTGELFF. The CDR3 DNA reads TGTGCCAGCAGCTTATTCGCGGGGGGGCCGAACACCGGGGAGCTGTTTTTT.

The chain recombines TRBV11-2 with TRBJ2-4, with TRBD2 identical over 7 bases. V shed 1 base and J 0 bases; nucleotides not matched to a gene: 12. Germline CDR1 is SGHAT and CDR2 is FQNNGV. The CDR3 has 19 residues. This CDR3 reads CASSLVSAGAGLAKNIQYF. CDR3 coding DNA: TGTGCCAGCAGCTTAGTTTCGGCGGGAGCTGGGCTAGCCAAAAACATTCAGTACTTC.

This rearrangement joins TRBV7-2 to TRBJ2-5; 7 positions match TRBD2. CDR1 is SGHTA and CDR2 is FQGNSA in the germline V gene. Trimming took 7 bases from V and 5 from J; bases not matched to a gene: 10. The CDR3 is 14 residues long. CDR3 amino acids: CASTNIGEGETQYF. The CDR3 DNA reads TGTGCCAGCACTAACATCGGGGAGGGGGAGACCCAGTACTTC.

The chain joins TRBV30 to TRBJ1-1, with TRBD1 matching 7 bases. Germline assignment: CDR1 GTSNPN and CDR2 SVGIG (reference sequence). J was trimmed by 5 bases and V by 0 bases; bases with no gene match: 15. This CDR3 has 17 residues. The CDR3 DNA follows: TGTGCCTGGAGTGTACCCCCCCCGGGACAGACCAATACTGAAGCTTTCTTT. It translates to CAWSVPPPGQTNTEAFF.

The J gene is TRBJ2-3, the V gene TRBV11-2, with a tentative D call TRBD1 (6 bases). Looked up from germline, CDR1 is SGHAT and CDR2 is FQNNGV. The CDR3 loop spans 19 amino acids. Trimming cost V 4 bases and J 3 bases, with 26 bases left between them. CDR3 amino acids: CASSSPTLDRPLVTDTQYF. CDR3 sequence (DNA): TGTGCCAGCAGCTCACCAACCCTTGACAGGCCGTTGGTGACAGATACGCAGTATTTT.

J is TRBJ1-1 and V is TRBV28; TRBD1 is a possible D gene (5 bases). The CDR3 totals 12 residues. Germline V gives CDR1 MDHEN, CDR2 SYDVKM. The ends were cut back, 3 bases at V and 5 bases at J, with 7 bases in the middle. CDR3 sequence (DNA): TGTGCCAGCAGTTTTAGGGGAACTGAAGCTTTCTTT. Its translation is CASSFRGTEAFF.